The sequence of this T cell receptor (beta chain) was determined in a study of cytomegalovirus exposure and HLA in healthy donors. General study results and limits: The authors later linked a missense DCLRE1C variant to TCR beta V- and J-gene trimming.

13 Jbeta primers and 60 Vbeta primers were used for the PCR. The protocol was immunoSEQ multiplex PCR, while the TCRdb copy is restricted to in-frame clones and leaves out a portion. The sample holds some 150,000 clones, about three quarters seen once. The CDR3 is made up of 13 amino acids. CDR1 is MNHEY and CDR2 is SMNVEV in the germline V gene (reference sequence). V was pared by 6 bases and J by 4 bases, with 13 bases between. A note on this clone: Antigen: not known.

This receptor was obtained from a male donor in good health and CMV-seronegative. The V and J genes are TRBV27 and TRBJ2-7; tentative D call: TRBD1 (6 bases). The sample consisted of PBMCs. CDR3 sequence (DNA): TGTGCCAGCAGATCCAGGGGCGAATACGAGCAGTACTTC. The encoded protein is CASRSRGEYEQYF.